These 20 T cell receptor beta chains share one sample of origin, sequenced in a study of T cells in Graves' hyperthyroidism and ophthalmopathy (dated by TCRdb to 2018 to 2020). Receptors were amplified or captured by multiplex PCR. Instrument used: Illumina HiSeq 2000. The TCR beta CDR3 regions were amplified from RNA transcripts. For the first round of RT-PCR on the TCR CDR3, the HTBI primer set was used together with the Qiagen OneStep RT-PCR kit. The public reads were reprocessed in TCRdb via fastp at Q25 and MiXCR, keeping in-frame beta chains. Rows with one shared CDR3 protein collapse into an entry with the most common genes and DNA. The sample table shows around 580,000 distinct CDR3 sequences, and around 42% are seen once. Jointly, the top ten make up around 8% of the sample. Sequencing input: peripheral blood or thyroid tissue (not recorded which). All receptors come from a woman in her late teens or twenties with Graves' hyperthyroidism.

V is TRBV2 and J is TRBJ1-2; 8 bases fit TRBD1. The CDR3 is 14 amino acids. CDR1 is SNHLY, CDR2 FYNNEI, per germline. V was clipped by 2 bases and J by 3 bases; unmatched bases: 2. The CDR3 loop is CASSEQGADYGYTF. CDR3 nucleotide sequence: TGTGCCAGCAGTGAACAGGGGGCTGACTATGGCTACACCTTC.

This clonotype showed up many times. J is TRBJ2-5 and V is TRBV4-1; D not resolved. The CDR3 contains 14 residues. Looked up from germline, CDR1 is MGHRA and CDR2 is YSYEKL. V was pared by 1 base and J by 2 bases, with 8 bases between. The CDR3 bases are TGCGCCAGCAGCCAAGTTGGCAGACAAGAGACCCAGTACTTC. Translated, it gives CASSQVGRQETQYF.

Many counts were recorded for this clonotype. The V call is TRBV9, the J call TRBJ2-2; 8 positions agree with TRBD1. Germline CDR1 is SGDLS and CDR2 is YYNGEE. J lost 3 bases, V lost 3 bases, and 4 bases had no gene match. The CDR3 loop spans 15 amino acids. CDR3 amino acids: CASSATGVDTGELFF. The CDR3 DNA is TGTGCCAGCAGCGCGACAGGGGTCGACACCGGGGAGCTGTTTTTT.

The rearrangement joins TRBV10-3 to TRBJ2-7, with 7 bases aligning to TRBD2. The CDR3 totals 14 residues. Losses at the gene ends were 6 bases for V and 0 bases for J; bases not matched to a gene: 5. Germline values: CDR1 ENHRY, CDR2 SYGVKD. DNA for the CDR3: TGTGCCATCAGGGGGGGGACTTTCTCCTACGAGCAGTACTTC. Translating it yields CAIRGGTFSYEQYF.

This clonotype has a handful of counts. The chain has TRBV28 and TRBJ1-6; D is perhaps TRBD1 (5 bases). The CDR3 length is 16 residues. Germline V gene data show CDR1 as MDHEN and CDR2 as SYDVKM. Trimming took off 3 bases at V and 2 bases at J, with 11 bases between the two ends. The CDR3 here is CASSFRGGAYNSPLHF. The CDR3 DNA sequence: TGTGCCAGCAGTTTTAGGGGAGGCGCCTATAATTCACCCCTCCACTTT.

The genes are TRBV6-5 and TRBJ1-6; TRBD1 might be the D (5 bases). The CDR3 is made up of 13 amino acids. V gave up 6 bases and J gave up 11 bases, with 14 bases separating them. The germline V gene encodes CDR1 MNHEY and CDR2 SVGAGI. The CDR3 DNA is TGTGCCAGCAGCCACGGGGAGGGGCCACCCCTCCACTTT. It is translated as CASSHGEGPPLHF.

This clonotype was observed once. The genes are TRBV10-1 and TRBJ2-5; D call uncertain. There are 13 residues in the CDR3. CDR1 is WNHNN and CDR2 is SYGVQD in the germline V gene (reference sequence). Trimming shortened V by 3 bases and J by 1 base, and 6 bases separated the two germline ends. CDR3 residues: CASSDGFQETQYF. DNA for the CDR3: TGCGCCAGCAGTGATGGGTTCCAAGAGACCCAGTACTTC.

In its sample, this clonotype was seen many times. The genes are TRBV29-1 and TRBJ1-2; no clear D gene. Germline CDR1 and CDR2: SQVTM and ANQGSEA. The CDR3 is 13 amino acids. Between the trimmed V and J ends, which lost 4 bases and 0 bases, there was a span of 9 bases. In DNA, the CDR3 is TGCAGCGTTGGTGCGGCTGCTAACTATGGCTACACCTTC. Translated, it gives CSVGAAANYGYTF.

This clonotype has a handful of counts. The V call is TRBV29-1, the J call TRBJ2-2, with a tentative D call TRBD1 (6 bases). V was pared by 5 bases and J by 5 bases, with 12 bases between. This CDR3 spans 13 amino acids. Germline V lookup: CDR1 SQVTM, CDR2 ANQGSEA. The CDR3 region has the DNA TGCAGCGTTAGGGCAGGGGAGACCGGGGAGCTGTTTTTT. Translated: CSVRAGETGELFF.

The chain links TRBV5-1 to TRBJ1-1, with D hard to call. V was cut by 4 bases and J by 3 bases, with 10 bases left in between. The CDR3 is 13 amino acids. Germline V lookup: CDR1 SGHRS, CDR2 YFSETQ. This CDR3 reads CASSPGEYTEAFF. The CDR3 DNA follows: TGCGCCAGCAGCCCGGGAGAATACACTGAAGCTTTCTTT.

This chain joins TRBV7-9 and TRBJ2-2; possibly TRBD1 or TRBD2 for D (7 bases each). Deletions cut 5 bases from V and 7 bases from J, with 20 bases between. The CDR3 contains 16 residues. From germline, CDR1 is SEHNR and CDR2 FQNEAQ (reference sequence). The CDR3 spells CASSAGRDSMNGELFF. For the CDR3, the DNA is TGTGCCAGCAGCGCGGGGAGGGACAGCATGAACGGGGAGCTGTTTTTT.

This clonotype was observed at least ten times. The chain uses TRBV11-2 and TRBJ2-6; possibly TRBD2 for D (6 bases). There are 16 residues in the CDR3. Looked up from germline, CDR1 is SGHAT and CDR2 is FQNNGV. The V end lost 1 base, the J end lost 4 bases, and 11 bases lay between the germline ends. CDR3 protein: CASSLAEGPGANVLTF. The CDR3 DNA reads as TGTGCCAGCAGCTTAGCGGAGGGCCCCGGGGCCAACGTCCTGACTTTC.

Ten or more counts support this clonotype. This sequence joins TRBV15 and TRBJ2-5, with D possibly TRBD1 on 6 matching bases. The CDR3 runs 14 residues. The germline V and J ends were trimmed by 0 bases and 1 base, with 6 bases remaining between them. Germline V gene data show CDR1 as LNHNV and CDR2 as YYDKDF (reference sequence). In DNA, the CDR3 is TGTGCCACCAGCAGAGACAGGGGCCAAGAGACCCAGTACTTC. It encodes CATSRDRGQETQYF.

The chain recombines TRBV19 with TRBJ1-2; 10 positions match TRBD1. The trim removed 9 bases at V and 2 bases at J, leaving 12 bases unmatched. Germline V gene sequence: CDR1 LNHDA, CDR2 SQIVND (reference sequence). This CDR3 has 16 residues. The CDR3 coding sequence is TGTGCCAGCTCACCTAGTGGACAGGGGGTCAACTATGGCTACACCTTC. This sequence encodes CASSPSGQGVNYGYTF.

This clonotype was counted at least ten times. The V and J genes are TRBV29-1 and TRBJ1-2; TRBD1 matches 9 bases. V shed 6 bases, J shed 2 bases, and the junction held 16 bases outside the gene matches. Per germline, CDR1 SQVTM and CDR2 ANQGSEA. The CDR3 runs to 17 residues. The CDR3 spells CSVRGGQGLAANYGYTF. CDR3 DNA sequence: TGCAGCGTGAGAGGAGGACAGGGGTTAGCGGCGAACTATGGCTACACCTTC. Full variable domain (outside the CDR3, taken from reference TRBV29-1 and TRBJ1-2): SAVISQKPSRDICQRGTSLTIQCQVDSQVTMMFWYRQQPGQSLTLIATANQGSEATYESGFVIDKFPISRPNLTFSTLTVSNMSPEDSSIYLCSVRGGQGLAANYGYTFGSGTRLTVV.

About this clonotype: This may come from a read error, since a much larger clone is one base off. The chain couples TRBV7-2 to TRBJ2-7, with 8 bases that match TRBD1. The CDR3 spans 16 residues. In germline, CDR1 is SGHTA, CDR2 FQGNSA. CDR3 amino acids: CASSLQTSTGVSERYF. The CDR3, as DNA: TGTGCCAGCAGCTTGCAGACCTCGACAGGGGTTAGCGAGCGGTACTTC. Looking up the rest from reference TRBV7-2 and TRBJ2-7 gives the full variable domain: GAGVSQSPSNKVTEKGKDVELRCDPISGHTALYWYRQSLGQGLEFLIYFQGNSAPDKSGLPSDRFSAERTGGSVSTLTIQRTQQEDSAVYLCASSLQTSTGVSERYFGPGTRLTVT.

The gene calls are TRBV6-5 and TRBJ1-4; 7 nucleotides agree with TRBD1. Germline-derived CDR1 and CDR2 are MNHEY and SVGAGI. The length of the CDR3 is 14 residues. V was pared by 2 bases and J by 7 bases, with 4 bases of the junction left unmatched. CDR3 nucleotides: TGTGCCAGCAGTTACCGGACAGGAGGTGAAAAACTGTTTTTT. Its protein is CASSYRTGGEKLFF.

The chain employs TRBV12-3 or TRBV12-4 and TRBJ2-7; TRBD1 matches at 10 bases. The CDR3 has 14 residues. V lost 6 bases and J lost 9; bases outside the gene matches: 11. The CDR3 is CASSRDRGRVGQYF. In DNA, the CDR3 is TGTGCCAGCAGCCGGGACAGGGGACGGGTAGGGCAGTACTTC.

This clonotype was counted at least ten times. This chain links TRBV20-1 with TRBJ1-2; D remains unclear. This CDR3 has 12 amino acids. V lost 5 bases, J lost 7 bases, and 14 bases lay in between. Germline CDR1 and CDR2: DFQATT and SNEGSKA (reference sequence). CDR3 protein: CSAWSYTLGYTF. The CDR3, as DNA: TGCAGTGCTTGGTCCTACACCCTTGGCTACACCTTC.

This clonotype was observed many times. V gene TRBV4-1 combines with J gene TRBJ2-6; the D gene is possibly TRBD2 (6 bases). The germline CDR1 and CDR2 sequences are MGHRA and YSYEKL. Trimming removed 2 bases from V and 0 bases from J, with 20 bases in between. The CDR3 has 20 amino acids. The CDR3 is CASSQPALRGGSSGANVLTF. The CDR3 DNA follows: TGCGCCAGCAGCCAACCCGCCCTTCGGGGAGGAAGCTCTGGGGCCAACGTCCTGACTTTC.